This T cell receptor beta chain emerged from a study of cytomegalovirus exposure and HLA in healthy donors. On the study more broadly: The 120 or so validation repertoires and the approximately 640 first-cohort repertoires shared a platform, a later analysis reported.

With regard to this clone: Antigen specificity is unknown.

Sequencing used immunoSEQ multiplex PCR; TCRdb keeps in-frame clones, though not all of them. The profile shows more than 95,000 clones, 85% to 90% of them singletons. Findings of the study overall: Usually a TCR sequence was rare, but some public TCRs were found in many donors.

Germline V gene sequence: CDR1 GTSNPN, CDR2 SVGIG (reference sequence). This CDR3 has 14 amino acids. Trimming removed 3 bases from V and 4 bases from J, with 12 bases in between. Sequences were obtained from PBMCs. The sequence came from a young woman in good health and CMV-seronegative. The gene calls are TRBV30 and TRBJ2-2; possibly TRBD1 for D (6 bases). Written as DNA, the CDR3 is TGTGCCTGGAGGACACAGGGATTCACCGGGGAGCTGTTTTTT. Its protein is CAWRTQGFTGELFF.